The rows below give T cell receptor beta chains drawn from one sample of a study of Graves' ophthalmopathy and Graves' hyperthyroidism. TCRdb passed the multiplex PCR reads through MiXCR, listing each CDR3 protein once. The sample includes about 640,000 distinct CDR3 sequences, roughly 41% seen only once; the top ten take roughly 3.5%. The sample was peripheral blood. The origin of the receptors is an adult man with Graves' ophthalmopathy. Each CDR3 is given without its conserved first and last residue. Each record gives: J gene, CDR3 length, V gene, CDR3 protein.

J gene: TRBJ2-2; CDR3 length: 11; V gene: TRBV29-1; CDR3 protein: SVEHGLGGELF
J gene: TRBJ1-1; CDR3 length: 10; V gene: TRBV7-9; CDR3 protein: ASSLGFRAAF
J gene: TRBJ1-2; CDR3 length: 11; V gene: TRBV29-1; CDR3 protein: SARLGMWYGYT
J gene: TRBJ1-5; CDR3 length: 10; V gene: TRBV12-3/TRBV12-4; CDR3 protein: ASSFNDQPQH
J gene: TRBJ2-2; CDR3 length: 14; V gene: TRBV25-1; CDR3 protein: ASSTRGRGNTGELF
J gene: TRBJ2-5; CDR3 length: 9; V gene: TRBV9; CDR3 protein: ATAAGDQEY
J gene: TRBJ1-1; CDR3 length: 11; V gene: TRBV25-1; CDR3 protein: ASSLSREEEAF
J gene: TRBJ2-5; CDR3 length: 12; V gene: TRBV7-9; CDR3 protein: ASSPLGGKETQY
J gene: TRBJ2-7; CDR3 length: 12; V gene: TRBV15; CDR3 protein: ATSRELGLNEQY
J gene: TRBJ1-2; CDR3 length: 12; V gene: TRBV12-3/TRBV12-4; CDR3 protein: ASSLSGAVDGYT
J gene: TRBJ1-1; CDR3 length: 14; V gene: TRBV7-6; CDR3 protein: ASSALTGKGFTEAF
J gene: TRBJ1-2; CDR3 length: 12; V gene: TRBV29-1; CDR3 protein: SVEEGGGGVGYT
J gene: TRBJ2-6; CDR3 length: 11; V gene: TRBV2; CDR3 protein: ASSDQGANVLT
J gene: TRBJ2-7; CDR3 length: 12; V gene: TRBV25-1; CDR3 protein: ASSPGGGGDEQY
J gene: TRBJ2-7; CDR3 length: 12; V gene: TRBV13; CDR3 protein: ASSQEDRGYEQY
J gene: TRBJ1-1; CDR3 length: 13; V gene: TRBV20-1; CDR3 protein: SARPPGGAGTEAF
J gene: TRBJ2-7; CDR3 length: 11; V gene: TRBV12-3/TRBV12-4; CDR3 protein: ASGQLLSYEQY
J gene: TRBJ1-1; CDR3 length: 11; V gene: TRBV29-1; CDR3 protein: SACLREGTEAF
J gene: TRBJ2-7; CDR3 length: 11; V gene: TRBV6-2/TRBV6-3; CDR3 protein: ACGTSGRNEQY
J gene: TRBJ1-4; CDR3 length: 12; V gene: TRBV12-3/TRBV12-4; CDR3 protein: ASSWTATNEKLF
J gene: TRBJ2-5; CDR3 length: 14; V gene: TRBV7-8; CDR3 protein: ASSLTGTSYQETQY
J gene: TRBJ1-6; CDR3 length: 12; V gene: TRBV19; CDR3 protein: ASSIGGIDSPLH
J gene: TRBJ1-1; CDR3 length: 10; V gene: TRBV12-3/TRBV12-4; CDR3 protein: ASSYLLAEAF
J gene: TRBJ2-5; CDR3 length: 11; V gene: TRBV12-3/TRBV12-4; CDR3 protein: ASSLDSEETQY
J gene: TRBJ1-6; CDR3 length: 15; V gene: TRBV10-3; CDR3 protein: AISENPGIAYNSPLH
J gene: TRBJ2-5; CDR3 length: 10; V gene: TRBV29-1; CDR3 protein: SVWGGTETQY
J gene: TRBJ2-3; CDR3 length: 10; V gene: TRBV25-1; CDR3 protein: ASSPTADTQY
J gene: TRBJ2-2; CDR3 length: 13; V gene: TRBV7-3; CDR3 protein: ASSFTNRGAGELF
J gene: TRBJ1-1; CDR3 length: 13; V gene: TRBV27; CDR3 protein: ARSLYHSQNTEAF
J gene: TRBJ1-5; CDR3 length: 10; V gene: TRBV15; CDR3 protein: ATSRDQGYEH
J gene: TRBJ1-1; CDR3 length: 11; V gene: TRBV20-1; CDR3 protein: NHPGRRNTEAF
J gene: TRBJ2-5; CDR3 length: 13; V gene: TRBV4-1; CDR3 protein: ASSRTGGPRETQY